The next 25 T cell receptor beta chains were all read from a single sample in a study of T cell responses to AZD1222 COVID-19 vaccine. The data were produced by immunoSEQ multiplex PCR, yet TCRdb's version contains in-frame clones alone and is incomplete. This table has about 120,000 clones, 90% appearing once. The source was peripheral blood, collected 28 days after the second dose of the MenACWY control vaccine. The origin of the receptors is an adult who received the MenACWY meningococcal vaccine as a control.

The rearrangement links TRBV29-1 to TRBJ1-1; 8 bases agree with TRBD1. Looked up from germline, CDR1 is SQVTM and CDR2 is ANQGSEA. The CDR3 length is 16 residues. Losses at the gene ends were 6 bases for V and 0 bases for J; bases not matched to a gene: 12. CDR3 protein: CSVLAGGAYVNTEAFF. The CDR3 DNA reads as TGCAGCGTACTTGCAGGGGGCGCGTACGTGAACACTGAAGCTTTCTTT.

This chain links TRBV10-3 with TRBJ2-7; 10 bases map to TRBD2. In germline, CDR1 is ENHRY, CDR2 SYGVKD. Germline trimming cut 2 bases from V and 0 bases from J; bases unmatched to any gene: 4. The CDR3 has 16 residues. CDR3 loop: CAISETSGTSSYEQYF. CDR3 nucleotides: TGTGCCATCAGTGAGACTAGCGGGACGAGCTCCTACGAGCAGTACTTC.

This sequence joins TRBV9 and TRBJ2-2; no definite D call. Trimming left V 0 bases short and J 1 base short, with 22 bases between. CDR1 is SGDLS and CDR2 is YYNGEE in the germline V gene. CDR3 length: 20 residues. CDR3: CASSVEGSGSSRQNTGELFF. The DNA of the CDR3 is TGTGCCAGCAGCGTAGAGGGTTCGGGCTCCAGTCGCCAGAACACCGGGGAGCTGTTTTTT.

The rearrangement links TRBV28 to TRBJ1-1; D remains unclear. The CDR3 length is 15 residues. Trimming took off 7 bases at V and 1 base at J, with 16 bases between the two ends. Per germline, CDR1 MDHEN and CDR2 SYDVKM. CDR3 region: CASNPAGAQNTEAFF. The DNA of the CDR3 is TGTGCCAGCAACCCCGCGGGCGCACAGAACACTGAAGCTTTCTTT.

The rearrangement joins TRBV5-6 to TRBJ2-3, with D unclear. The germline V gene has CDR1 SGHDT and CDR2 YYEEEE. The CDR3 contains 14 residues. The V end lost 0 bases, the J end lost 2 bases, and 7 bases lay between the germline ends. CDR3 residues: CASSLVQATDTQYF. The CDR3 coding sequence is TGTGCCAGCAGCTTGGTGCAGGCCACAGATACGCAGTATTTT.

This chain connects TRBV18 to TRBJ2-5; TRBD2 matches at 8 bases. Germline lookup yields CDR1 KGHSH and CDR2 LQKENI. The CDR3 loop spans 15 amino acids. Losses at the gene ends were 5 bases for V and 3 bases for J; bases not matched to a gene: 8. CDR3 DNA sequence: TGTGCCAGCTCAACCTTTCGGGAGGGCAAAGAGACCCAGTACTTC. Its translation is CASSTFREGKETQYF. The full variable domain, completed using reference TRBV18 and TRBJ2-5, is NAGVMQNPRHLVRRRGQEARLRCSPMKGHSHVYWYRQLPEEGLKFMVYLQKENIIDESGMPKERFSAEFPKEGPSILRIQQVVRGDSAAYFCASSTFREGKETQYFGPGTRLLVL.

This chain connects TRBV5-1 to TRBJ2-7, with 8 bases aligning to TRBD1. There are 15 residues in the CDR3. Germline loops: CDR1 SGHRS, CDR2 YFSETQ. Trimming at V came to 0 bases and at J to 2 bases, leaving 4 bases not matched to a gene. CDR3 bases: TGCGCCAGCAGCTTGGAGCCGACAGGGGCCTACGAGCAGTACGTC. It encodes CASSLEPTGAYEQYV.

Notes on this clone: The same CDR3 is also encoded by other DNA sequences in this sample. This chain uses TRBV27 with TRBJ2-7; 9 nucleotides align to TRBD1. Trimming at V came to 5 bases and at J to 4 bases, leaving 3 bases not matched to a gene. CDR1 is MNHEY and CDR2 is SMNVEV in the germline V gene (reference sequence). The CDR3 spans 13 residues. CDR3 loop: CASSTGQGYEQYV. DNA for the CDR3: TGTGCCAGCAGTACGGGACAGGGTTACGAGCAGTACGTC.

The genes are TRBV6-5 and TRBJ1-2, with D possibly being TRBD1 (6 bases). The length of the CDR3 is 15 residues. Germline V gives CDR1 MNHEY, CDR2 SVGAGI. V was shortened by 2 bases and J by 8 bases, with 18 bases between the two germline ends. The chain's CDR3 is CASSYLLGGAKGYTF. DNA for the CDR3: TGTGCCAGCAGTTACCTCCTAGGGGGGGCAAAGGGCTACACCTTC.

This chain joins TRBV28 and TRBJ1-3, with a tentative D call TRBD1 (5 bases). The CDR3 extends over 15 amino acids. Trimming removed 2 bases at V and 2 bases at J, with 10 bases between. Germline-derived CDR1 and CDR2 are MDHEN and SYDVKM. The CDR3 loop reads CASSLVGVAGNTIYF. In DNA form, the CDR3 reads TGTGCCAGCAGTTTAGTAGGGGTGGCTGGAAACACCATATATTTT.

The rearrangement uses TRBV2 and TRBJ2-7; maybe TRBD2 (6 bases). V lost 7 bases and J lost 0, with 16 bases in between. This CDR3 region has 15 residues. The germline gives CDR1 SNHLY, CDR2 FYNNEI. DNA of the CDR3: TGTGCCAGCAAAAGAGGCGGGGAGCGCTCCTACGAGCAGTACGTC. Its protein is CASKRGGERSYEQYV.

The chain is built from TRBV5-6 and TRBJ2-3; TRBD2 matches 8 bases. The germline CDR1 and CDR2 sequences are SGHDT and YYEEEE. The CDR3 totals 14 residues. Trimming removed 4 bases from V and 2 bases from J; junction bases left unmatched: 3. CDR3 DNA: TGTGCCAGCAGCCGAGCGGGGGACACAGATACGCAGTATTTT. Translating it yields CASSRAGDTDTQYF.

The V call is TRBV4-2, the J call TRBJ2-5, with TRBD2 matching over 9 bases. J lost 3 bases, V lost 0 bases, and 11 bases had no gene match. Germline CDR1 reads LGHNA; CDR2 reads YNFKEQ. The CDR3 is 18 residues long. The CDR3 protein is CASSQDGGGARGKETQYF. CDR3 nucleotide sequence: TGTGCCAGCAGCCAAGATGGCGGGGGGGCCAGGGGAAAAGAGACCCAGTACTTC.

J is TRBJ2-3 and V is TRBV14; TRBD2 matches 8 bases. The CDR3 covers 15 residues. The V segment lost 1 base and the J segment 4 bases; nucleotides outside the gene matches: 4. CDR1 SGHDN and CDR2 FVKESK come from the germline V gene. CDR3 DNA sequence: TGTGCCAGCAGCCAAGCGGGGGGGCCGTCAGATACGCAGTATTTT. Residues: CASSQAGGPSDTQYF.

V gene TRBV30 combines with J gene TRBJ2-1; D ambiguous. CDR1 and CDR2 from the germline V gene are GTSNPN and SVGIG (reference sequence). Deletions cut 2 bases from V and 4 bases from J, with 12 bases between. The CDR3 runs 14 residues. The CDR3 bases are TGTGCCTGGAGTCCCACCCAAGGGTACAATGAGCAGTTCTTC. Its translation is CAWSPTQGYNEQFF.

V gene TRBV7-3 combines with J gene TRBJ2-7; 10 nucleotides agree with TRBD1. The CDR3 extends over 16 amino acids. CDR1 and CDR2 from the germline V gene are SGHTA and FQGTGA. J lost 6 bases, V lost 2 bases, and 10 bases had no gene match. CDR3 DNA sequence: TGTGCCAGCAGCTTACGATCCGGGACAGGGGCGGGCGAGCAGTACTTC. Translated, it gives CASSLRSGTGAGEQYF.

V gene TRBV27 combines with J gene TRBJ1-1; no firm D call. Germline V gene sequence: CDR1 MNHEY, CDR2 SMNVEV (reference sequence). The V end was cut by 4 bases, the J end by 3 bases, with 0 bases between. The CDR3 covers 10 residues. The CDR3 protein is CASSYTEAFF. The CDR3 nucleotides read TGTGCCAGCAGTTACACTGAAGCTTTCTTT.

The V and J genes are TRBV14 and TRBJ1-2, with a weak D call TRBD1 (5 bases). CDR3 size: 15 residues. Trimming removed 5 bases from V and 5 bases from J, with 18 bases in between. Germline CDR1 is SGHDN and CDR2 is FVKESK. CDR3: CASSAKRDSPYGYTF. CDR3 nucleotides: TGTGCCAGCAGCGCAAAACGGGACTCCCCTTATGGCTACACCTTC.

The CDR3 region has the DNA TGTGCCACCAGTGATTCCACCCGGGGGGGGACTAATGAAAAACTGTTTTTT. Amino acid sequence: CATSDSTRGGTNEKLFF. V is TRBV24-1 and J is TRBJ1-4; D possibly corresponds to TRBD1 (5 bases). CDR3 size: 17 residues. CDR1 and CDR2 (germline): KGHDR, SFDVKD. V gave up 2 bases and J gave up 2 bases, with 14 bases separating them.

Points on this clone: One end of the junction is discordant with germline, which a read error may explain. This chain joins TRBV4-1 and TRBJ2-2; 10 positions agree with TRBD1. This CDR3 region has 17 residues. Looked up from germline, CDR1 is MGHRA and CDR2 is YSYEKL. CDR3 coding DNA: TGCCCCAGCAGCCGAGGAGGGTCCGGGACAGGGGCTGGGGAGCTGTTTTTT. Translated: CPSSRGGSGTGAGELFF.

This clone was seen only once. This sequence joins TRBV5-6 and TRBJ2-1; D may be TRBD2 (6 bases). V lost 2 bases and J lost 2, with 11 bases in between. The germline gives CDR1 SGHDT, CDR2 YYEEEE. The CDR3 has 15 amino acids. CDR3 sequence (DNA): TGTGCCAGCAGCTTTAGACTAGGAGCCTACAATGAGCAGTTCTTC. The encoded protein is CASSFRLGAYNEQFF.

This chain uses TRBV28 with TRBJ2-1; D is perhaps TRBD2 (6 bases). Trimming stripped 2 bases from V and 11 bases from J, with 10 bases between. The germline V gene encodes CDR1 MDHEN and CDR2 SYDVKM. The CDR3 consists of 12 residues. CDR3 amino acids: CASSLPGLQQFF. The CDR3 coding sequence is TGTGCCAGCAGTTTACCGGGACTGCAGCAGTTCTTC.

The V gene is TRBV5-4, the J gene TRBJ2-2; 8 bases fit TRBD1. V trimming: 3 bases; J trimming: 4 bases; junction bases outside the gene matches: 8. Germline V lookup: CDR1 SGHNT, CDR2 YYREEE (reference sequence). This CDR3 spans 16 amino acids. CDR3: CASSSNRGSSTGELFF. CDR3 coding DNA: TGTGCCAGCAGCTCGAACAGGGGGAGCTCCACCGGGGAGCTGTTTTTT. The full variable domain, completed using reference TRBV5-4 and TRBJ2-2, is ETGVTQSPTHLIKTRGQQVTLRCSSQSGHNTVSWYQQALGQGPQFIFQYYREEENGRGNFPPRFSGLQFPNYSSELNVNALELDDSALYLCASSSNRGSSTGELFFGEGSRLTVL.

The V and J genes are TRBV7-6 and TRBJ1-3; D ambiguous. The CDR3 has 18 residues. Germline V lookup: CDR1 SGHVS, CDR2 FNYEAQ. Trimming took 6 bases from V and 0 from J, leaving 21 bases between them. CDR3 DNA: TGTGCCAGCAGTTTATACCGGACGGAGCAGAGCTCTGGAAACACCATATATTTT. Encoded protein: CASSLYRTEQSSGNTIYF. The full variable domain, its missing parts supplied by reference TRBV7-6 and TRBJ1-3, is GAGVSQSPRYKVTKRGQDVALRCDPISGHVSLYWYRQALGQGPEFLTYFNYEAQQDKSGLPNDRFSAERPEGSISTLTIQRTEQRDSAMYRCASSLYRTEQSSGNTIYFGEGSWLTVV.

This clone has only one observation. The rearrangement joins TRBV6-2 or TRBV6-3 to TRBJ1-1; no clear D. The CDR3 is 14 residues long. The V end lost 6 bases, the J end lost 7 bases, and 18 bases lay between the germline ends. Germline loops: CDR1 MNHEY, CDR2 SVGEGT. As DNA, the CDR3 is TGTGCCAGCAGCTTACGACTGGTCTCCTATGAAGCTTTCTTT. Translating it yields CASSLRLVSYEAFF.